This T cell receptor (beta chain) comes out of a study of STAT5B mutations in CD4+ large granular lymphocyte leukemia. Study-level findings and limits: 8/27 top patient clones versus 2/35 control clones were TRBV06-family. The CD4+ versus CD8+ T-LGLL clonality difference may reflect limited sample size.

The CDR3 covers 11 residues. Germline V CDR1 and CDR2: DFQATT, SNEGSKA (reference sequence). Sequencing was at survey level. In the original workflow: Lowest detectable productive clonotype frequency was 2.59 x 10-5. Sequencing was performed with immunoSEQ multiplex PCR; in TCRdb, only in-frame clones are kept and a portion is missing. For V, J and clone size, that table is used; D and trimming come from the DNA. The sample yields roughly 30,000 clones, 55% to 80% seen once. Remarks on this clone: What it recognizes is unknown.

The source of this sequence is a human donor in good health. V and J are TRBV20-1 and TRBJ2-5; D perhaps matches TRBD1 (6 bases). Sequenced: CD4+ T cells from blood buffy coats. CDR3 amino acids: CSAGVSETQYF. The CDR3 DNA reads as TGCAGCGCAGGGGTCTCGGAGACCCAGTACTTC.